One sample yielded the 18 T cell receptor beta chains listed below, sequenced in a study of shared clonotypes between healthy human individuals (dated by TCRdb to 2020 to 2022). Library generation was performed with the immunoSEQ multiplex PCR assay. This is the immuneACCESS table as TCRdb keeps it, with only in-frame sequences that have V and J called. A part of the clones is gone; compared with another copy, unresolved V genes explain less than half, and the rest is unexplained. The sample records 2 million to 2.5 million clones, under 95% of which are singletons. The ten largest clonotypes hold 0.3% to 0.45% of the sample. Sample: naive CD4+ T cells from PBMCs. Sample cell subset or site, as interpreted from the label and publication: CD45RA+ positively selected. Receptor source: a man younger than 35 in good health. Some clones in this sample may be carry-over from other donors' samples.

This clone was counted between two and nine times. V gene TRBV10-3 combines with J gene TRBJ1-1; TRBD1 might be the D (6 bases). Trimming removed 10 bases at V and 5 bases at J, with 17 bases between. The length of the CDR3 is 13 residues. Germline V gene lookup returns CDR1 ENHRY and CDR2 SYGVKD. The CDR3 loop is CATRRGGETEAFF. The CDR3 nucleotides read TGTGCCACCCGCCGGGGGGGCGAGACTGAAGCTTTCTTT.

This chain connects TRBV29-1 to TRBJ1-2; D gene ambiguous. Germline-derived CDR1 and CDR2 are SQVTM and ANQGSEA. Deletions cut 7 bases from V and 2 bases from J, with 17 bases between. The CDR3 is made up of 14 amino acids. CDR3 amino acids: CSALSPAGNYGYTF. The DNA of the CDR3 is TGCAGCGCCCTCTCGCCGGCAGGAAACTATGGCTACACCTTC.

This chain uses TRBV30 with TRBJ2-4; weak D call: TRBD1 (6 bases). Per germline, CDR1 GTSNPN and CDR2 SVGIG (reference sequence). This CDR3 contains 15 residues. V lost 1 base and J 4 bases, leaving 14 bases between the germline ends. The CDR3 region is CAWSAPGDGKNIQYF. In DNA form, the CDR3 reads TGTGCCTGGAGTGCCCCAGGGGACGGAAAAAACATTCAGTACTTC. Using reference TRBV30 and TRBJ2-4 for the parts outside the CDR3, the full variable domain is SQTIHQWPATLVQPVGSPLSLECTVEGTSNPNLYWYRQAAGRGLQLLFYSVGIGQISSEVPQNLSASRPQDRQFILSSKKLLLSDSGFYLCAWSAPGDGKNIQYFGAGTRLSVL.

This chain uses TRBV5-8 with TRBJ1-5; 11 bases align to TRBD1. The CDR3 length is 16 residues. Unmatched junction bases numbered 3, after V lost 2 bases and J lost 2 bases. Germline CDR1 reads SGHTS; CDR2 reads YDEGEE. The CDR3 protein is CASSFGQGAGNQPQHF. DNA of the CDR3: TGTGCCAGCAGCTTCGGACAGGGGGCAGGCAATCAGCCCCAGCATTTT.

The rearrangement uses TRBV29-1 and TRBJ2-1; D tentatively fits TRBD1 or TRBD2 (6 bases each). V was pared by 2 bases and J by 4 bases, with 15 bases between. Germline-derived CDR1 and CDR2 are SQVTM and ANQGSEA. The CDR3 extends over 15 amino acids. CDR3: CSVERLGGDYNEQFF. The CDR3 nucleotides are TGCAGCGTTGAAAGACTAGGGGGTGATTACAATGAGCAGTTCTTC.

The J gene is TRBJ2-5, the V gene TRBV6-6, with D maybe TRBD2 (5 bases). From germline, CDR1 is MNHNY and CDR2 SVGAGI (reference sequence). V lost 6 bases to trimming and J lost 6 bases, with 14 bases between them. The CDR3 runs 13 residues. CDR3 nucleotide sequence: TGTGCCAGCAGCCCCGAGGGTCGGAAGACCCAGTACTTC. The encoded protein is CASSPEGRKTQYF.

This clone was seen only once. The chain joins TRBV25-1 to TRBJ2-2; D possibly corresponds to TRBD1 (6 bases). Germline V gene sequence: CDR1 MGHDK, CDR2 SYGVNS. The CDR3 has 17 residues. Deletions cut 0 bases from V and 4 bases from J, with 15 bases between. The CDR3 bases are TGTGCCAGCAGTGAATACCGGACAGCCGTGCCCACCGGGGAGCTGTTTTTT. This sequence encodes CASSEYRTAVPTGELFF.

This rearrangement joins TRBV7-2 to TRBJ2-3; 13 positions agree with TRBD2. This CDR3 has 15 amino acids. V dropped 8 bases and J dropped 2; count of bases not matched to a gene: 4. CDR1 and CDR2 from the germline V gene are SGHTA and FQGNSA. CDR3 sequence: CASVLAGGTTDTQYF. As DNA, the CDR3 is TGTGCCAGCGTACTAGCGGGAGGGACCACAGATACGCAGTATTTT.

This chain uses TRBV7-9 with TRBJ1-1, with D perhaps TRBD1 (6 bases). The V gene's germline CDR1 is SEHNR and CDR2 FQNEAQ (reference sequence). Trimming pared 5 bases from V and 0 bases from J, leaving 19 bases between. The length of the CDR3 is 17 residues. The chain's CDR3 is CASSLRGGPRMNTEAFF. The DNA for the CDR3 is TGTGCCAGCAGCCTACGCGGGGGCCCACGGATGAACACTGAAGCTTTCTTT.

This chain connects TRBV6-1 to TRBJ2-3, with TRBD1 matching 9 bases. This CDR3 has 17 residues. Trimming cost V 4 bases and J 1 base; bases outside gene matches: 9. CDR1 and CDR2 from the germline V gene are MNHNS and SASEGT. CDR3 loop: CASSGRPGQGRTDTQYF. The DNA for the CDR3 is TGTGCCAGCAGTGGCCGACCGGGACAGGGTCGCACAGATACGCAGTATTTT.

The DNA for the CDR3 is TGTGCCAGCAGCCCCTATGCGGGAGGGCCCCCCAAGAAAGAGACCCAGTACTTC. As protein: CASSPYAGGPPKKETQYF. The chain has TRBV7-9 and TRBJ2-5; TRBD2 matches 9 bases. The germline CDR1 and CDR2 sequences are SEHNR and FQNEAQ (reference sequence). The CDR3 consists of 18 residues. V shed 5 bases and J 3 bases; nucleotides not matched to a gene: 16.

The V and J genes are TRBV18 and TRBJ2-4; possible D gene TRBD2, 7 bases. V lost 1 base and J lost 8, with 15 bases in between. The CDR3 covers 15 residues. Germline CDR1 is KGHSH and CDR2 is LQKENI. The CDR3 here is CASSPQAGEGDIQYF. The DNA of the CDR3 is TGTGCCAGCTCACCACAAGCAGGGGAGGGGGACATTCAGTACTTC.

The J gene is TRBJ1-3, the V gene TRBV30, with no clear D. Trimming removed 3 bases from V and 0 bases from J, with 15 bases in between. CDR3 length equals 16 residues. Germline V gives CDR1 GTSNPN, CDR2 SVGIG (reference sequence). CDR3 loop: CAWSEFGTLSGNTIYF. The CDR3 DNA is TGTGCCTGGAGCGAATTTGGAACCCTCTCTGGAAACACCATATATTTT.

The genes are TRBV27 and TRBJ2-1; D not resolved. V gave up 6 bases and J gave up 2 bases, with 5 bases separating them. This CDR3 contains 12 residues. CDR1 is MNHEY, CDR2 SMNVEV, per germline (reference sequence). This chain's CDR3 is CASSRTYNEQFF. The CDR3 nucleotides read TGTGCCAGCAGCCGGACCTACAATGAGCAGTTCTTC.

This clone was observed once. CDR3 coding DNA: TGTGCCAGCACTGCAGGTGGGACAGGGGGCCGGTATGGCTACACCTTC. It encodes CASTAGGTGGRYGYTF. The chain recombines TRBV28 with TRBJ1-2; TRBD1 agrees at 12 bases. Trimming removed 7 bases from V and 5 bases from J; junction bases left unmatched: 11. This CDR3 has 16 residues. CDR1 and CDR2 (germline): MDHEN, SYDVKM.

The chain carries TRBV9 and TRBJ2-7; 9 bases map to TRBD1. Germline V gene data show CDR1 as SGDLS and CDR2 as YYNGEE. Germline trimming cut 3 bases from V and 2 bases from J; bases unmatched to any gene: 6. CDR3 length: 15 residues. CDR3 sequence (DNA): TGTGCCAGCAGCGCCGGGACAGGGCCCACCTACGAGCAGTACTTC. Protein sequence: CASSAGTGPTYEQYF.

This clone was picked up a small number of times. Additional DNA sequences in this sample encode the identical CDR3. The chain is built from TRBV30 and TRBJ1-2; 7 positions match TRBD1. The CDR3 extends over 11 amino acids. Germline V gives CDR1 GTSNPN, CDR2 SVGIG (reference sequence). The ends lost 2 bases at V and 7 bases at J; junction bases unmatched: 1. The CDR3 is CAWSPGGGYTF. The CDR3 DNA reads TGTGCCTGGAGTCCAGGGGGTGGCTACACCTTC. Together with reference TRBV30 and TRBJ1-2, the CDR3 gives the full variable domain: SQTIHQWPATLVQPVGSPLSLECTVEGTSNPNLYWYRQAAGRGLQLLFYSVGIGQISSEVPQNLSASRPQDRQFILSSKKLLLSDSGFYLCAWSPGGGYTFGSGTRLTVV.

The gene calls are TRBV2 and TRBJ2-5, with a weak D call TRBD1 (5 bases). Germline CDR1 reads SNHLY; CDR2 reads FYNNEI. V shed 4 bases and J shed 5 bases, with 14 bases lying between them. The CDR3 runs 14 residues. In DNA, the CDR3 is TGTGCCAGCAGTGGGTTAGCCAGGGTGGAGACCCAGTACTTC. This translates into CASSGLARVETQYF. Combining the CDR3 with reference TRBV2 and TRBJ2-5 gives the whole variable domain EPEVTQTPSHQVTQMGQEVILRCVPISNHLYFYWYRQILGQKVEFLVSFYNNEISEKSEIFDDQFSVERPDGSNFTLKIRSTKLEDSAMYFCASSGLARVETQYFGPGTRLLVL.